These 28 T cell receptor beta chains share one sample of origin, sequenced in a study of blood T cell repertoires in COVID-19 (dated by TCRdb to 2019 to 2021). Receptor libraries were prepared by the immunoSEQ multiplex PCR assay. TCRdb limited this immuneACCESS table to in-frame rearrangements with V and J called. A share of clones is missing; checked studies link under half to unresolved V genes, and the rest is unexplained. Present in this sample are around 150,000 clones, about 86% of which were seen just once. Together, the top ten hold less than 1% of the sample. The sample taken for sequencing was peripheral blood. These receptors came from a man in his late teens or twenties with acute or convalescent COVID-19.

CDR3 sequence (DNA): TGTGCCAGCAGCGAACCACCCCGGGGAAATAATTCACCCCTCCACTTT. It specifies CASSEPPRGNNSPLHF. The chain couples TRBV6-1 to TRBJ1-6; D gene uncertain. This CDR3 has 16 residues. The V gene's germline CDR1 is MNHNS and CDR2 SASEGT. V lost 6 bases to trimming and J lost 5 bases, with 17 bases between them.

The chain employs TRBV29-1 and TRBJ1-2; TRBD1 is a possible D gene (5 bases). The V gene lost 5 bases and the J gene lost 4 bases, with 8 bases spanning the gap. The CDR3 covers 11 residues. Germline V gives CDR1 SQVTM, CDR2 ANQGSEA. The CDR3 loop reads CSVFGGYGYTF. As DNA, the CDR3 is TGCAGCGTTTTCGGGGGCTATGGCTACACCTTC.

The chain has TRBV30 and TRBJ1-6; 8 bases fit TRBD1. V lost 5 bases and J lost 9; bases outside the gene matches: 9. CDR1 is GTSNPN and CDR2 is SVGIG in the germline V gene (reference sequence). The length of the CDR3 is 14 residues. DNA for the CDR3: TGTGCCTGGGATTATGAGACAGGGGCTTCACCCCTCCACTTT. This sequence encodes CAWDYETGASPLHF.

The rearrangement links TRBV11-2 to TRBJ1-4, with TRBD1 identical over 8 bases. J lost 5 bases, V lost 1 base, and 3 bases had no gene match. This CDR3 has 15 residues. The germline CDR1 and CDR2 sequences are SGHAT and FQNNGV. The CDR3 loop reads CASSLGGQENEKLFF. The CDR3 DNA reads as TGTGCCAGCAGCTTAGGGGGACAGGAAAATGAAAAACTGTTTTTT.

This clone was counted a few times. The chain combines TRBV28 with TRBJ2-1, with D hard to call. Trimming shortened V by 1 base and J by 9 bases, and 19 bases separated the two germline ends. CDR3 size: 16 residues. The germline V gene encodes CDR1 MDHEN and CDR2 SYDVKM. The CDR3 loop reads CASSLLGQALRSEQFF. The DNA for the CDR3 is TGTGCCAGCAGTTTATTGGGCCAGGCCCTCCGCTCTGAGCAGTTCTTC.

The V call is TRBV5-8, the J call TRBJ1-2, with D unresolved. The germline V gene has CDR1 SGHTS and CDR2 YDEGEE. V was pared by 5 bases and J by 5 bases, with 13 bases between. This CDR3 contains 13 residues. CDR3 loop: CASRSFSGYGYTF. The DNA of the CDR3 is TGTGCCAGCAGGTCGTTTTCGGGTTATGGCTACACCTTC. The whole variable domain, remainder taken from reference TRBV5-8 and TRBJ1-2, is EAGVTQSPTHLIKTRGQQATLRCSPISGHTSVYWYQQALGLGLQFLLWYDEGEERNRGNFPPRFSGRQFPNYSSELNVNALELEDSALYLCASRSFSGYGYTFGSGTRLTVV.

The chain uses TRBV14 and TRBJ2-3; D is undetermined. The ends were cut back, 4 bases at V and 0 bases at J, with 8 bases in the middle. CDR3 length equals 14 residues. Germline CDR1 and CDR2: SGHDN and FVKESK. CDR3 bases: TGTGCCAGCAGCCGAGGTACTAGCACAGATACGCAGTATTTT. The encoded protein is CASSRGTSTDTQYF.

The genes are TRBV30 and TRBJ1-3; no clear D gene. The CDR3 extends over 16 amino acids. Germline assignment: CDR1 GTSNPN and CDR2 SVGIG (reference sequence). With 2 bases removed from V and 0 bases from J, the gap between germline ends came to 14 bases. CDR3 sequence: CAWSPSRVPSGNTIYF. The CDR3 bases are TGTGCCTGGAGTCCATCCCGGGTACCCTCTGGAAACACCATATATTTT.

V gene TRBV5-1 combines with J gene TRBJ1-2; D is perhaps TRBD1 (5 bases). The CDR3 runs 13 residues. V dropped 3 bases and J dropped 8 bases, with 14 bases sitting between them. CDR1 is SGHRS and CDR2 is YFSETQ in the germline V gene. The CDR3 sequence is CASSSSGVGGYTF. In DNA form, the CDR3 reads TGCGCCAGCAGCTCCTCGGGGGTTGGGGGCTACACCTTC.

V usage is TRBV27 and J usage is TRBJ1-1; the D is unclear. Germline CDR1 MNHEY, CDR2 SMNVEV (reference sequence). This CDR3 region has 13 residues. Trimming left V 6 bases short and J 6 bases short, with 14 bases between. The CDR3 sequence: CASSRSGWSEAFF. As DNA, the CDR3 is TGTGCCAGCAGCCGCTCCGGTTGGTCTGAAGCTTTCTTT.

This chain joins TRBV5-1 and TRBJ2-7, with 7 bases that match TRBD2. The junction had 3 bases not matched to a gene; V was cut back by 0 bases and J by 0 bases. The CDR3 runs 15 residues. Germline CDR1 SGHRS, CDR2 YFSETQ. CDR3: CASSLVGGSSYEQYF. The CDR3 nucleotides are TGCGCCAGCAGCTTGGTCGGGGGGAGCTCCTACGAGCAGTACTTC.

The chain recombines TRBV4-2 with TRBJ1-2; 10 nucleotides line up with TRBD1. J was trimmed by 4 bases and V by 0 bases; bases with no gene match: 5. In germline, CDR1 is LGHNA, CDR2 YNFKEQ. The CDR3 is 16 residues long. CDR3 residues: CASSQDRQGATYGYTF. The CDR3 nucleotides are TGTGCCAGCAGCCAAGATAGACAGGGGGCCACCTATGGCTACACCTTC.

This clone was counted once. The chain recombines TRBV5-6 with TRBJ1-4; D perhaps matches TRBD1 (6 bases). Germline values: CDR1 SGHDT, CDR2 YYEEEE. The CDR3 is 18 residues long. Between the trimmed V and J ends, which lost 2 bases and 3 bases, there was a span of 20 bases. For the CDR3, the DNA is TGTGCCAGCAGCTTAACGGGACATCAGAAGGCGGCTAATGAAAAACTGTTTTTT. Translating it yields CASSLTGHQKAANEKLFF.

The rearrangement joins TRBV6-5 to TRBJ1-5; weak D call: TRBD1 (5 bases). Germline V lookup: CDR1 MNHEY, CDR2 SVGAGI. This CDR3 comprises 13 residues. V was clipped by 3 bases and J by 6 bases, with 9 bases between them. CDR3 nucleotides: TGTGCCAGCAGTTATCTGGGGGGTCAGCCCCAGCATTTT. Protein product: CASSYLGGQPQHF.

The gene calls are TRBV6-5 and TRBJ1-3, with D perhaps matching TRBD1 (6 bases). This CDR3 is 15 amino acids long. The V end lost 0 bases, the J end lost 1 base, and 7 bases lay between the germline ends. Germline V gene lookup returns CDR1 MNHEY and CDR2 SVGAGI. The CDR3 here is CASSYSGASGNTIYF. The CDR3 DNA sequence: TGTGCCAGCAGTTACTCGGGGGCGTCTGGAAACACCATATATTTT.

Comments on this clone: Its ends do not fully match the called genes, so a read error is possible. V and J are TRBV6-5 and TRBJ2-5, with D possibly matching TRBD1 (6 bases). CDR1 is MNHEY, CDR2 SVGAGI, per germline. This CDR3 is 15 amino acids long. For the CDR3, the DNA is TGTGTCAGCAGTTATTCAGGGGCGAGGCAAGAGACCCAGTACTTC. Amino acids: CVSSYSGARQETQYF.

V and J are TRBV4-1 and TRBJ2-7, with 8 positions matching TRBD2. The CDR3 spans 15 residues. Germline V gene data show CDR1 as MGHRA and CDR2 as YSYEKL. With V trimmed by 5 bases and J by 1 base, 7 bases remained unmatched. The CDR3 sequence is CASSSPGGASYEQYF. In DNA, the CDR3 is TGCGCCAGCAGCTCTCCCGGGGGGGCGTCCTACGAGCAGTACTTC.

This chain uses TRBV28 with TRBJ2-7, with 10 nucleotides matching TRBD1. The trim removed 5 bases at V and 4 bases at J, leaving 17 bases unmatched. This CDR3 is built from 18 residues. CDR1 and CDR2 from the germline V gene are MDHEN and SYDVKM. The CDR3 loop reads CASSPTVPQRQGAYEQYV. The CDR3 region has the DNA TGTGCCAGCAGTCCCACCGTACCACAACGACAGGGGGCTTACGAGCAGTACGTC.

The chain carries TRBV18 and TRBJ1-2; unclear D gene. The V and J ends lost 3 bases and 7 bases respectively, with 18 bases between them. The CDR3 has 15 amino acids. Germline V gives CDR1 KGHSH, CDR2 LQKENI. Here the CDR3 reads CASSPALMVESGYTF. The CDR3 nucleotides read TGTGCCAGCTCACCCGCCCTCATGGTAGAGAGTGGCTACACCTTC.

The V call is TRBV6-5, the J call TRBJ2-7, with 8 bases identical to TRBD2. V shed 2 bases and J 2 bases; nucleotides not matched to a gene: 8. The CDR3 covers 16 residues. The germline gives CDR1 MNHEY, CDR2 SVGAGI. Here the CDR3 reads CASSYVGGARPYEQYF. The CDR3 DNA reads TGTGCCAGCAGTTACGTCGGGGGGGCCCGTCCCTACGAGCAGTACTTC.

The gene calls are TRBV10-2 and TRBJ1-5; the match to TRBD1 covers 9 bases. V lost 5 bases and J lost 6; bases outside the gene matches: 2. Looked up from germline, CDR1 is WSHSY and CDR2 is SAAADI. The CDR3 consists of 13 residues. CDR3 nucleotides: TGCGCCAGCAGTACAGGGGGCGGTCAGCCCCAGCATTTT. Translated, it gives CASSTGGGQPQHF.

The chain links TRBV2 to TRBJ1-6; a possible D gene is TRBD1 (6 bases). Germline V lookup: CDR1 SNHLY, CDR2 FYNNEI. The CDR3 spans 18 residues. The germline V and J ends were trimmed by 3 bases and 0 bases, with 15 bases remaining between them. This CDR3 reads CASSEETGIYSYNSPLHF. CDR3 coding DNA: TGTGCCAGCAGTGAGGAAACAGGGATATACTCCTATAATTCACCCCTCCACTTT.

J is TRBJ2-1 and V is TRBV4-1; TRBD2 is a possible D gene (5 bases). V was trimmed by 0 bases and J by 7 bases, leaving 16 bases between them. Germline-derived CDR1 and CDR2 are MGHRA and YSYEKL. The CDR3 loop spans 16 amino acids. The CDR3 loop is CASSQDRGRGANEQFF. The CDR3 DNA is TGCGCCAGCAGCCAAGACCGCGGTCGGGGTGCGAATGAGCAGTTCTTC.

This clone turned up a few times. This sequence joins TRBV2 and TRBJ2-3; 7 bases are a match to TRBD1. This CDR3 spans 16 amino acids. V lost 6 bases to trimming and J lost 0 bases; unmatched junction nucleotides: 9. The germline V gene has CDR1 SNHLY and CDR2 FYNNEI. CDR3 DNA sequence: TGTGCCAGCAGGAAAACCGGGACAGAGAGCACAGATACGCAGTATTTT. Protein product: CASRKTGTESTDTQYF.

This clone was recorded only once. The chain carries TRBV2 and TRBJ1-5; no clear D gene. Trimming shortened V by 4 bases and J by 0 bases, and 7 bases separated the two germline ends. The CDR3 sequence is 14 residues long. CDR1 SNHLY and CDR2 FYNNEI come from the germline V gene. CDR3 protein: CASSGASSNQPQHF. The DNA of the CDR3 is TGTGCCAGCAGTGGAGCGAGTAGCAATCAGCCCCAGCATTTT.

About this clone itself: Other DNA sequences in this specimen translate into the identical CDR3. The chain has TRBV25-1 and TRBJ1-3; D possibly corresponds to TRBD1 (5 bases). V lost 1 base and J lost 0, with 7 bases in between. CDR1 is MGHDK and CDR2 is SYGVNS in the germline V gene. The CDR3 is made up of 15 amino acids. CDR3: CASSEWGGSGNTIYF. Here the CDR3 DNA reads TGTGCCAGCAGTGAATGGGGGGGCTCTGGAAACACCATATATTTT.

V usage is TRBV6-5 and J usage is TRBJ2-7; a weak D match, TRBD1 (6 bases). The germline CDR1 and CDR2 sequences are MNHEY and SVGAGI. V lost 0 bases and J 5 bases, leaving 14 bases between the germline ends. There are 15 residues in the CDR3. The CDR3 region has the DNA TGTGCCAGCAGTTACTCGAATCAGGGGATTGACGAGCAGTACTTC. Its translation: CASSYSNQGIDEQYF.

The chain is built from TRBV18 and TRBJ1-2, with 7 nucleotides matching TRBD1. With V trimmed by 1 base and J by 6 bases, 17 bases remained unmatched. Germline V gives CDR1 KGHSH, CDR2 LQKENI. The CDR3 covers 18 residues. The DNA for the CDR3 is TGTGCCAGCTCACCACTTTCGGGACAGAACCCTCCTCTTGATGGCTACACCTTC. Amino acid sequence: CASSPLSGQNPPLDGYTF.